The clone carrying this TCR beta chain was detected once. What it binds is unknown. The data were taken from a study of memory CD4+ T cells and cytomegalovirus serostatus. Background on the study: Of the healthy Belgian adults, nine or ten were CMV seropositive and 24 seronegative. Study-wide findings and caveats: Repertoires predicted CMV serostatus with median bootstrapped AUC of 0.95. Each of approximately 73 CMV-associated TCRbeta sequences occurred in one to five individuals.

In the study's own analysis: After removing out-of-frame reads, millions of distinct TCRbeta sequences remained. Data came from immunoSEQ multiplex PCR; TCRdb stores just in-frame clones and leaves some out. V and J calls and clone size come straight from that table; D and trimming were deduced from the DNA. The sample contains approximately 60,000 clones, 80% to 85% of which appear only once. Single viable CD3+CD4+CD8-CD45RO+ cells were sorted as the memory CD4+ T cells. Sequences were obtained from memory CD4+ T cells from blood. This clonotype was sampled from an adult in good health and CMV-seronegative.

CDR3 nucleotides: TGTGCCAGCAGCCCGGGTTTTTTGGGGAGGGGATACGAGCAGTACTTC. Translating gives CASSPGFLGRGYEQYF. This chain uses TRBV5-8 with TRBJ2-7, with 7 bases that match TRBD2. From germline, CDR1 is SGHTS and CDR2 YDEGEE. The V and J ends lost 4 bases and 4 bases, in that order; junction bases with no gene match: 14. The length of the CDR3 is 16 residues.